The entry below describes one TCR beta chain. Data came from immunoSEQ multiplex PCR; TCRdb stores just in-frame clones and leaves some out. The sample has 500,000 to 750,000 clones, approximately 87% seen once. These data belong to a study of shared T cell receptors in the human thymus. This CDR3 region has 16 residues. Germline V gene data show CDR1 as LGHNA and CDR2 as YSLEER. V trimming: 5 bases; J trimming: 5 bases; junction bases outside the gene matches: 7. The data were also submitted as part of a second study, on human thymus T cells. That work adds: Samples came from healthy Finnish infants during open corrective cardiac surgery.

The TCR sequence derives from a boy in the first two years of life with a congenital heart defect. Specimen: thymocytes. The gene calls are TRBV4-3 and TRBJ2-2; TRBD2 matches at 11 bases. The CDR3 is CASSEVAGGRTGELFF. The DNA of the CDR3 is TGCGCCAGCAGCGAGGTAGCGGGAGGGAGGACCGGGGAGCTGTTTTTT.